This T cell receptor (beta chain) was sequenced during a study of T cells in Graves' hyperthyroidism and ophthalmopathy. Study summary: The initial diagnosis was the point when peripheral blood was collected, ahead of any treatment.

What was amplified from RNA transcripts were TCR beta CDR3 regions. TCR CDR3 regions were first amplified by RT-PCR with HTBI primers. TCRdb ran MiXCR on the multiplex PCR reads and lists one entry per CDR3 protein. The sample contains 700,000 or so distinct CDR3 sequences, less than 20% of which appear only once. Hyperthyroidism in the patients, aged 18 to 65, was newly diagnosed and under 2 months in duration. This clonotype has a handful of counts. As yet, its antigen is unknown. Notes on the study in general: Classification by a 13 V-J model distinguished ophthalmopathy from stable hyperthyroidism. Blood shared most expanded thyroid clonotypes above 0.001.

With 3 bases clipped from V and 1 base from J, the junction kept 4 bases outside the gene matches. Germline V lookup: CDR1 GTSNPN, CDR2 SVGIG (reference sequence). The CDR3 is made up of 15 amino acids. Sequenced: blood. V usage is TRBV30 and J usage is TRBJ2-3, with 10 bases lining up with TRBD1. This receptor was taken from a young man with Graves' hyperthyroidism. This CDR3 reads CAWRPTGGGTDTQYF. The CDR3 region has the DNA TGTGCCTGGAGACCGACAGGGGGCGGCACAGATACGCAGTATTTT.